This T cell receptor beta chain is from a study of T-cell reconstitution after alpha-beta-depleted transplantation in children. Germline V CDR1 and CDR2: SNHLY, FYNNEI. The V gene lost 2 bases and the J gene lost 0 bases, with 14 bases spanning the gap. The CDR3 is 16 amino acids. General study results and limits: After transplant, high TCRbeta diversity at day 60 in some patients arose from surviving recipient T cells and thymic progenitors.

Concerning this clonotype itself: The antigen remains unidentified.

TCRbeta library preparation incorporated unique molecular identifiers. TCRdb recomputed calls from the PCR reads with MiXCR, one row per CDR3 protein. Of about 500,000 distinct CDR3 sequences listed, approximately 10% are singletons. Sequenced material: PBMCs, mostly from graft donor cells, taken 180 days after TCRalphabeta/CD19-depleted stem cell transplant. V usage is TRBV2 and J usage is TRBJ2-7; TRBD1 or TRBD2 may be the D gene (6 bases each). The sequence was obtained from a female patient younger than 10 who had a stem cell transplant for aplastic anemia, so the T cells may come from the graft donor. The CDR3 protein is CASSELGGRSSYEQYF. The DNA of the CDR3 is TGTGCCAGCAGTGAATTGGGGGGCCGCAGCTCCTACGAGCAGTACTTC.